This T cell receptor (beta chain) is drawn from a study of blood T cell repertoires in COVID-19. Using immunoSEQ multiplex PCR, the repertoire was profiled, and TCRdb retains in-frame clones only, with some absent. The sample consists of tens of thousands of clones, 90% to 95% of them appearing once. Source material: peripheral blood. The sequence came from a human donor with active COVID-19. The donor label of this sample is uncertain.

The CDR3 spells CASSFDPGGNEQFF. The CDR3 DNA is TGTGCCAGCAGTTTCGATCCGGGGGGTAATGAGCAGTTCTTC. The V and J genes are TRBV25-1 and TRBJ2-1, with 7 bases lining up with TRBD2. The CDR3 runs 14 residues. Germline V gene lookup returns CDR1 MGHDK and CDR2 SYGVNS. V shed 5 bases, J shed 7 bases, and the junction held 8 bases outside the gene matches.